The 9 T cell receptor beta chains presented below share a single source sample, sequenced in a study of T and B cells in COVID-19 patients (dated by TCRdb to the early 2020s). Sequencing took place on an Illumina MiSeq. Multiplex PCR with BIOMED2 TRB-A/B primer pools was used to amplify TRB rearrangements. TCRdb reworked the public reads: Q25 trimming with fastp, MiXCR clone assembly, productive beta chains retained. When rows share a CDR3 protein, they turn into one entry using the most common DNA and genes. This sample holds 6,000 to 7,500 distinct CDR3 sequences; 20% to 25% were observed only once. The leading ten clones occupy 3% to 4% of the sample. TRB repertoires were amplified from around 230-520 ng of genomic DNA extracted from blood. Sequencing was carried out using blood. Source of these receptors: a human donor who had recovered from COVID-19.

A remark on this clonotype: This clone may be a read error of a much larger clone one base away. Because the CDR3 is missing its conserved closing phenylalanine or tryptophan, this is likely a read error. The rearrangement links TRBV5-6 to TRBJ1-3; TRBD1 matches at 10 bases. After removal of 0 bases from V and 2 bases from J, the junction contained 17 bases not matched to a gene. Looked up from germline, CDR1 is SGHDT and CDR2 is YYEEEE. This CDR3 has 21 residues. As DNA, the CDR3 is TGTGCCAGCAGCTTGGCCAAGTGGGACAGGGGCGGAAAAAGGGCTGGAAACACCATATATCTT. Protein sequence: CASSLAKWDRGGKRAGNTIYL.

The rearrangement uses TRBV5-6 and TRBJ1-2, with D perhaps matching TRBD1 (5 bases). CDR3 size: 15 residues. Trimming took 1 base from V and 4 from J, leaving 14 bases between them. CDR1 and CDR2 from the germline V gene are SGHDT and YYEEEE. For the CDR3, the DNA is TGTGCCAGCAGCTTGTTTGGAGACAGACCCTATGGCTACACCTTC. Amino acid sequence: CASSLFGDRPYGYTF. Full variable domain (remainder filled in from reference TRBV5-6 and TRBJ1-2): DAGVTQSPTHLIKTRGQQVTLRCSPKSGHDTVSWYQQALGQGPQFIFQYYEEEERQRGNFPDRFSGHQFPNYSSELNVNALLLGDSALYLCASSLFGDRPYGYTFGSGTRLTVV.

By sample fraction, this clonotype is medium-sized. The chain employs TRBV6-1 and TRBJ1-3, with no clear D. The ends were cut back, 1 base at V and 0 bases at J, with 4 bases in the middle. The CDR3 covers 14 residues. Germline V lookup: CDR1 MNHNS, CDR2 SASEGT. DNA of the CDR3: TGTGCCAGCAGTGAAGGGACCTCTGGAAACACCATATATTTT. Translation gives CASSEGTSGNTIYF.

CDR3 coding DNA: TGTGCCAGCAGTGAATCGACAGGGGTTGGCAATGAGCAGTTCTTC. Translating gives CASSESTGVGNEQFF. The chain links TRBV25-1 to TRBJ2-1; 8 bases match TRBD1. The CDR3 length is 15 residues. CDR1 is MGHDK and CDR2 is SYGVNS in the germline V gene. The junction had 5 bases not matched to a gene; V was cut back by 1 base and J by 6 bases.

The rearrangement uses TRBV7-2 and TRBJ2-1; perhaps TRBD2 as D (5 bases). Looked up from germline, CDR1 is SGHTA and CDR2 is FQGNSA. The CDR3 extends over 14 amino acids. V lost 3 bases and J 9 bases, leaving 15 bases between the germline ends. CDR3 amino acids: CASSFPGKWGEQFF. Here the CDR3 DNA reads TGTGCCAGCAGCTTTCCGGGGAAATGGGGTGAGCAGTTCTTC.

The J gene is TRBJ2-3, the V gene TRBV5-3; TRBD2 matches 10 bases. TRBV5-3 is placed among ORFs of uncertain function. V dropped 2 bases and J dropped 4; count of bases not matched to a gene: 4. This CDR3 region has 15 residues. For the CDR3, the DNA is TGTGCCAGAAGCTTACAGCGGGGGGGCCCAGATACGCAGTATTTT. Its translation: CARSLQRGGPDTQYF.

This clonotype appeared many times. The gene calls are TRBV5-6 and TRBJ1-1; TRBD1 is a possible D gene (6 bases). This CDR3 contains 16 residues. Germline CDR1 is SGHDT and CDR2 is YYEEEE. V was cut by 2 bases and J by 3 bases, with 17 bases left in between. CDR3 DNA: TGTGCCAGCAGCTTCACTAATCCGGGGGGCCACACTGAAGCTTTCTTT. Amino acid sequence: CASSFTNPGGHTEAFF.

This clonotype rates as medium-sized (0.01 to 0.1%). CDR3 region: CASEGVDKAHGNTIYF. The CDR3 nucleotides are TGTGCCAGCGAAGGGGTGGACAAGGCCCATGGAAACACCATATATTTT. This rearrangement joins TRBV7-4 to TRBJ1-3; D is perhaps TRBD1 (5 bases). CDR3 length equals 16 residues. Trimming shortened V by 8 bases and J by 3 bases, and 20 bases separated the two germline ends. Germline values: CDR1 SGHVT, CDR2 SQSDAQ.

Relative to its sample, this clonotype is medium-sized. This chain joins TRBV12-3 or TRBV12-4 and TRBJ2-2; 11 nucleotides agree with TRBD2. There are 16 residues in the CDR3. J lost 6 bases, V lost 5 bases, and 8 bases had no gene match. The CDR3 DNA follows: TGTGCCAGCAGTCCCACGGGTAGCGGGGGGGCCGGGGAGCTGTTTTTT. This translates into CASSPTGSGGAGELFF.